The 22 T cell receptor beta chains below all came from one sample that was sequenced in a study of cytotoxic CD8 clonotypes in ibrutinib-treated CLL. Libraries were prepared by immunoSEQ multiplex PCR; TCRdb keeps only in-frame clonotypes and omits some of them. The repertoire holds 250,000 to 350,000 clones, with less than 85% as singletons. The source was PBMCs, collected at disease progression, from a patient treated with ibrutinib. The receptors originated from a human donor with chronic lymphocytic leukemia.

J is TRBJ2-5 and V is TRBV2; no definite D call. Trimming took off 6 bases at V and 4 bases at J, with 6 bases between the two ends. Germline V lookup: CDR1 SNHLY, CDR2 FYNNEI. The CDR3 has 11 amino acids. CDR3 in amino acids: CASRLGETQYF. For the CDR3, the DNA is TGTGCCAGCAGACTCGGAGAGACCCAGTACTTC.

In its sample, this clone was seen once. J is TRBJ1-1 and V is TRBV11-2, with 8 bases identical to TRBD1. Germline trimming cut 6 bases from V and 4 bases from J; bases unmatched to any gene: 1. Per germline, CDR1 SGHAT and CDR2 FQNNGV. CDR3 length: 12 amino acids. CDR3 loop: CASSQGATEAFF. In DNA, the CDR3 is TGTGCCAGCAGTCAGGGGGCCACTGAAGCTTTCTTT.

This rearrangement joins TRBV30 to TRBJ1-5; D is ambiguous. The CDR3 totals 10 residues. The V end was cut by 5 bases, the J end by 10 bases, with 9 bases between. Germline CDR1 and CDR2: GTSNPN and SVGIG (reference sequence). The CDR3 DNA sequence: TGTGCCTGGGCCCCCATTCCCCAGCATTTT. This translates into CAWAPIPQHF.

Notes on this clone: Other DNA variants within this sample encode the same CDR3. The chain uses TRBV29-1 and TRBJ2-7, with a tentative D call TRBD2 (6 bases). Germline CDR1 SQVTM, CDR2 ANQGSEA. This CDR3 is 13 amino acids long. The V end was cut by 6 bases, the J end by 2 bases, with 14 bases between. The CDR3 reads CSVTGTLTYEQYF. The CDR3 DNA sequence: TGCAGCGTCACCGGGACTCTGACCTACGAGCAGTACTTC.

This clone has only a few counts. This chain joins TRBV29-1 and TRBJ2-7, with a weak D call TRBD1 (6 bases). The CDR3 has 11 amino acids. CDR1 is SQVTM, CDR2 ANQGSEA, per germline. V lost 4 bases and J lost 9, with 13 bases in between. In DNA form, the CDR3 reads TGCAGCGTTGGGGGGCTAGCAGGGCAGTACTTC. Its protein is CSVGGLAGQYF.

This chain links TRBV29-1 with TRBJ2-4, with 8 bases fitting TRBD1. The CDR3 has 15 residues. Per the germline V gene, CDR1 is SQVTM and CDR2 is ANQGSEA. With 6 bases clipped from V and 1 base from J, the junction kept 8 bases outside the gene matches. The CDR3 coding sequence is TGCAGCGTAGTGGACAGGGTGATTGCCAAAAACATTCAGTACTTC. Its protein is CSVVDRVIAKNIQYF.

The gene calls are TRBV5-5 and TRBJ2-7; maybe TRBD1 (5 bases). Trimming left V 0 bases short and J 2 bases short, with 9 bases between. Germline assignment: CDR1 SGHKS and CDR2 YYEKEE (reference sequence). The CDR3 extends over 14 amino acids. For the CDR3, the DNA is TGTGCCAGCAGCTTGGCGGGCAGGGCCTACGAGCAGTACTTC. This codes for CASSLAGRAYEQYF.

The rearrangement links TRBV5-6 to TRBJ2-7; 8 nucleotides match TRBD1. The CDR3 is made up of 14 amino acids. Germline CDR1 SGHDT, CDR2 YYEEEE. J lost 7 bases, V lost 4 bases, and 10 bases had no gene match. The CDR3 nucleotides read TGTGCCAGCAGCGCCGGACAGGGAATAGGTGAGCAGTACTTC. Residues: CASSAGQGIGEQYF.

The rearrangement links TRBV11-2 to TRBJ2-5; the D is unclear. The CDR3 consists of 15 residues. V gave up 1 base and J gave up 1 base, with 10 bases separating them. Germline assignment: CDR1 SGHAT and CDR2 FQNNGV. The CDR3 protein is CASSLVVGSQETQYF. CDR3 nucleotide sequence: TGTGCCAGCAGCTTAGTCGTGGGCAGCCAAGAGACCCAGTACTTC.

This chain links TRBV6-6 with TRBJ2-5; D is uncertain. Per the germline V gene, CDR1 is MNHNY and CDR2 is SVGAGI (reference sequence). The germline V and J ends were trimmed by 5 bases and 4 bases, with 5 bases remaining between them. The CDR3 length is 11 residues. CDR3 nucleotide sequence: TGTGCCAGCAGTCTGAGAGAGACCCAGTACTTC. Its translation is CASSLRETQYF.

The V and J genes are TRBV10-2 and TRBJ2-2; no clear D. Trimming cost V 11 bases and J 2 bases, with 21 bases left between them. The length of the CDR3 is 16 residues. Germline CDR1 reads WSHSY; CDR2 reads SAAADI. The chain's CDR3 is CACLRVNRANTGELFF. CDR3 in DNA: TGCGCCTGCCTTCGTGTTAACCGCGCTAACACCGGGGAGCTGTTTTTT.

The chain employs TRBV15 and TRBJ1-5; 7 bases agree with TRBD1. The CDR3 length is 15 residues. The germline V gene has CDR1 LNHNV and CDR2 YYDKDF (reference sequence). Losses at the gene ends were 4 bases for V and 2 bases for J; bases not matched to a gene: 5. This CDR3 is CATSIIGQGNQPQHF. CDR3 bases: TGTGCCACCAGCATCATCGGACAGGGCAATCAGCCCCAGCATTTT.

In this sample, this clone turned up once. The J gene is TRBJ2-1, the V gene TRBV29-1; D may be TRBD2 (6 bases). Germline V lookup: CDR1 SQVTM, CDR2 ANQGSEA. V was shortened by 4 bases and J by 7 bases, with 17 bases between the two germline ends. The CDR3 has 14 residues. The CDR3 DNA follows: TGCAGCGTTGGTGGCGGCTCCGCGGGAAATGAGCAGTTCTTC. Translated: CSVGGGSAGNEQFF.

The V gene is TRBV25-1, the J gene TRBJ2-3; D is unclear. The CDR3 sequence is 11 residues long. The V and J ends lost 8 bases and 2 bases respectively, with 5 bases between them. Germline values: CDR1 MGHDK, CDR2 SYGVNS. CDR3 DNA: TGTGCCAGCGTTTACACAGATACGCAGTATTTT. This codes for CASVYTDTQYF.

As for this clone: This sample includes further DNA sequences coding for the same CDR3. This chain links TRBV14 with TRBJ1-2; 8 bases match TRBD1. V dropped 1 base and J dropped 7; count of bases not matched to a gene: 2. This CDR3 is 13 amino acids long. Germline V gives CDR1 SGHDN, CDR2 FVKESK. This CDR3 reads CASSQAGGSGYTF. The CDR3 DNA reads TGTGCCAGCAGCCAAGCAGGGGGCAGTGGCTACACCTTC.

DNA for the CDR3: TGTGCCAGCAGCTTAACTAGCGGGAGAAGGGGAGACATTCAGTACTTC. The encoded protein is CASSLTSGRRGDIQYF. J is TRBJ2-4 and V is TRBV9, with TRBD2 matching 11 bases. CDR3 length: 16 amino acids. Germline-derived CDR1 and CDR2 are SGDLS and YYNGEE. Trimming cost V 4 bases and J 8 bases; bases outside gene matches: 11.

The CDR3 sequence is CASSGLTGFVGFF. The CDR3, as DNA: TGTGCCAGCAGTGGGTTGACAGGTTTTGTAGGGTTCTTC. This chain joins TRBV2 and TRBJ2-1; tentatively, D is TRBD1 (6 bases). CDR3 length equals 13 residues. Germline CDR1 SNHLY, CDR2 FYNNEI. V was shortened by 4 bases and J by 15 bases, with 19 bases between the two germline ends.

This chain joins TRBV19 and TRBJ1-5; TRBD1 matches 9 bases. This CDR3 contains 15 residues. With V trimmed by 4 bases and J by 7 bases, 8 bases remained unmatched. CDR1 LNHDA and CDR2 SQIVND come from the germline V gene (reference sequence). The CDR3 sequence is CASSTGTGMGQPQHF. The CDR3 DNA reads as TGTGCCAGTAGTACCGGGACAGGGATGGGCCAGCCCCAGCATTTT. Together with reference TRBV19 and TRBJ1-5, the CDR3 gives the full variable domain: DGGITQSPKYLFRKEGQNVTLSCEQNLNHDAMYWYRQDPGQGLRLIYYSQIVNDFQKGDIAEGYSVSREKKESFPLTVTSAQKNPTAFYLCASSTGTGMGQPQHFGDGTRLSIL.

Ten or more counts support this clone. The chain has TRBV4-1 and TRBJ2-3; a possible D gene is TRBD2 (6 bases). Germline V gene sequence: CDR1 MGHRA, CDR2 YSYEKL. Trimming shortened V by 3 bases and J by 3 bases, and 13 bases separated the two germline ends. This CDR3 region has 15 residues. For the CDR3, the DNA is TGCGCCAGCAGCCAGACTAGTTTGGTTACAGATACGCAGTATTTT. It yields the protein CASSQTSLVTDTQYF.

This clone has a count of ten or more. CDR3 in DNA: TGTGCCAGCAGGAGGGAAAGCTATGGCTACACCTTC. It translates to CASRRESYGYTF. The J gene is TRBJ1-2, the V gene TRBV25-1, with D hard to call. The germline V and J ends were trimmed by 6 bases and 4 bases, with 9 bases remaining between them. In germline, CDR1 is MGHDK, CDR2 SYGVNS. The CDR3 loop spans 12 amino acids.

The CDR3 region is CASSLVSWGLSEADTQYF. Here the CDR3 DNA reads TGTGCCAGCAGCTTAGTTAGTTGGGGCCTAAGCGAGGCAGATACGCAGTATTTT. V is TRBV7-2 and J is TRBJ2-3; maybe TRBD1 (5 bases). Trimming cost V 1 base and J 4 bases, with 21 bases left between them. The germline CDR1 and CDR2 sequences are SGHTA and FQGNSA. The length of the CDR3 is 18 residues.

This rearrangement joins TRBV2 to TRBJ1-3; D is unclear. Trimming shortened V by 8 bases and J by 0 bases, and 11 bases separated the two germline ends. The CDR3 has 14 residues. The germline CDR1 and CDR2 sequences are SNHLY and FYNNEI. CDR3 sequence (DNA): TGTGCCAGCTCCGGCGATTACTCTGGAAACACCATATATTTT. Its protein is CASSGDYSGNTIYF.